The 21 T cell receptor beta chains reported below all come from one sample, sequenced in a study of blood T cell repertoires in COVID-19. Here immunoSEQ multiplex PCR was the method, and the copy in TCRdb shows in-frame clones only, minus some. The sample holds about 140,000 clones, 81% seen once. The source material was peripheral blood. All receptors derive from a human donor in a cohort sampled during active COVID-19.

The gene calls are TRBV5-1 and TRBJ2-7; 10 bases match TRBD1. V lost 5 bases and J lost 0; bases outside the gene matches: 5. Germline CDR1 SGHRS, CDR2 YFSETQ. CDR3 length: 15 residues. The CDR3, as DNA: TGCGCCAGCAGGGGGACAGGGGATAGCTCCTACGAGCAGTACTTC. As protein: CASRGTGDSSYEQYF.

This clone was seen only a few times. The chain carries TRBV20-1 and TRBJ2-7; D call uncertain. The length of the CDR3 is 10 residues. The V end was cut by 3 bases, the J end by 4 bases, with 4 bases between. Per germline, CDR1 DFQATT and CDR2 SNEGSKA (reference sequence). CDR3 amino acids: CSASQYEQYF. CDR3 sequence (DNA): TGCAGTGCTAGCCAGTACGAGCAGTACTTC.

This clone has a handful of counts. The chain joins TRBV9 to TRBJ1-3; D remains ambiguous. The CDR3 extends over 16 amino acids. Between the trimmed V and J ends, which lost 0 bases and 0 bases, there was a span of 10 bases. Germline V CDR1 and CDR2: SGDLS, YYNGEE. The CDR3, as DNA: TGTGCCAGCAGCGTAGATGGCGGGATCTCTGGAAACACCATATATTTT. Amino acids: CASSVDGGISGNTIYF.

This clone was detected only once. The V and J genes are TRBV20-1 and TRBJ2-7; 8 positions match TRBD1. Germline trimming cut 6 bases from V and 5 bases from J; bases unmatched to any gene: 3. Germline assignment: CDR1 DFQATT and CDR2 SNEGSKA (reference sequence). This CDR3 comprises 11 residues. CDR3 amino acids: CSAKDRDEQYF. The CDR3 DNA sequence: TGCAGTGCAAAGGACAGGGACGAGCAGTACTTC.

Concerning this clone itself: At one boundary the junction diverges from the germline segment, which might be a read error. This chain connects TRBV20-1 to TRBJ1-4; D gene uncertain. CDR3 length: 10 residues. Germline assignment: CDR1 DFQATT and CDR2 SNEGSKA (reference sequence). CDR3 region: CSARDIQVLF. DNA of the CDR3: TGCAGTGCTAGAGACATTCAGGTACTTTTT.

The V call is TRBV6-5, the J call TRBJ2-7; D might be TRBD2 (6 bases). CDR3 length equals 14 residues. Germline V CDR1 and CDR2: MNHEY, SVGAGI. V was pared by 8 bases and J by 0 bases, with 14 bases between. CDR3 sequence (DNA): TGTGCCAGCTCAGCGGGCAAAAGCTCCTACGAGCAGTACTTC. Residues: CASSAGKSSYEQYF.

This clone was detected only once. The J gene is TRBJ1-2, the V gene TRBV15; no clear D. V shed 0 bases and J shed 3 bases, with 14 bases lying between them. The CDR3 covers 16 residues. Germline V gene lookup returns CDR1 LNHNV and CDR2 YYDKDF (reference sequence). The CDR3 DNA reads TGTGCCACCAGCAGAGATCGCAGCAAGAGGGACTATGGCTACACCTTC. Translation gives CATSRDRSKRDYGYTF.

The chain is built from TRBV27 and TRBJ2-7; D might be TRBD2 (5 bases). Trimming took 6 bases from V and 3 from J, leaving 21 bases between them. Germline CDR1 reads MNHEY; CDR2 reads SMNVEV (reference sequence). The length of the CDR3 is 16 residues. The CDR3 loop is CASSKKAEGFYYEQYF. DNA for the CDR3: TGTGCCAGCAGCAAAAAGGCCGAGGGCTTTTACTACGAGCAGTACTTC.

This rearrangement joins TRBV18 to TRBJ2-1; 9 positions match TRBD2. The CDR3 runs 14 residues. The germline V gene encodes CDR1 KGHSH and CDR2 LQKENI. V lost 5 bases to trimming and J lost 5 bases; unmatched junction nucleotides: 4. CDR3 amino acids: CASSGTSKDNEQFF. In nucleotides, the CDR3 is TGTGCCAGCTCAGGGACTAGCAAAGACAATGAGCAGTTCTTC.

This chain connects TRBV5-4 to TRBJ1-6; D is unresolved. Trimming cost V 1 base and J 7 bases, with 15 bases left between them. The CDR3 is made up of 16 amino acids. In germline, CDR1 is SGHNT, CDR2 YYREEE (reference sequence). CDR3 bases: TGTGCCAGCAGCTTGTCCCGGGGTGGAGAGAATTCACCCCTCCACTTT. Protein product: CASSLSRGGENSPLHF.

The chain has TRBV5-5 and TRBJ2-7, with 12 bases that match TRBD1. Germline V gene lookup returns CDR1 SGHKS and CDR2 YYEKEE (reference sequence). CDR3 length: 16 residues. Trimming took 4 bases from V and 3 from J; bases not matched to a gene: 8. The CDR3 is CASSKTGTGGNYEQYF. The CDR3 region has the DNA TGTGCCAGCAGCAAAACCGGGACAGGGGGCAACTACGAGCAGTACTTC. The full variable domain, rest sourced from reference TRBV5-5 and TRBJ2-7, is DAGVTQSPTHLIKTRGQQVTLRCSPISGHKSVSWYQQVLGQGPQFIFQYYEKEERGRGNFPDRFSARQFPNYSSELNVNALLLGDSALYLCASSKTGTGGNYEQYFGPGTRLTVT.

In this sample, this clone turned up a few times. The DNA of the CDR3 is TGTGCCAGCAGCTTCGGGACTAAAGGCTACGAGCAGTACTTC. It yields the protein CASSFGTKGYEQYF. The chain combines TRBV7-2 with TRBJ2-7; 7 positions agree with TRBD2. V dropped 3 bases and J dropped 3; count of bases not matched to a gene: 5. Germline CDR1 and CDR2: SGHTA and FQGNSA. The CDR3 length is 14 residues.

This sequence joins TRBV28 and TRBJ1-2; TRBD1 matches at 11 bases. V gave up 7 bases and J gave up 8 bases; unmatched junction bases: 15. The germline V gene has CDR1 MDHEN and CDR2 SYDVKM. This CDR3 is 16 amino acids long. CDR3 DNA: TGTGCCAGCACCGGGGGTGGTGGACAGGGGGCGCGGGGCTACACCTTC. Translation: CASTGGGGQGARGYTF.

The rearrangement uses TRBV24-1 and TRBJ2-5, with 10 bases identical to TRBD1. Germline assignment: CDR1 KGHDR and CDR2 SFDVKD. V gave up 4 bases and J gave up 4 bases; unmatched junction bases: 5. The CDR3 is 15 amino acids. The CDR3 reads CATSDGQGGRETQYF. The CDR3 DNA reads as TGTGCCACCAGTGACGGACAGGGGGGTCGAGAGACCCAGTACTTC.

This chain uses TRBV11-3 with TRBJ2-7, with a tentative D call TRBD2 (5 bases). V was pared by 1 base and J by 2 bases, with 12 bases between. The CDR3 runs 15 residues. CDR1 is SGHNT and CDR2 is YENEEA in the germline V gene. The CDR3: CASSLVPMRAYEQYF. CDR3 nucleotides: TGTGCCAGCAGCTTAGTACCAATGCGGGCCTACGAGCAGTACTTC.

This chain joins TRBV15 and TRBJ2-2; D remains unclear. V shed 8 bases and J shed 0 bases, with 10 bases lying between them. Germline V gene data show CDR1 as LNHNV and CDR2 as YYDKDF (reference sequence). The CDR3 length is 14 residues. The CDR3 is CATAAQPNTGELFF. As DNA, the CDR3 is TGTGCCACCGCTGCACAGCCGAACACCGGGGAGCTGTTTTTT.

The chain employs TRBV4-3 and TRBJ2-1; maybe TRBD2 (7 bases). V lost 10 bases and J 4 bases, leaving 11 bases between the germline ends. This CDR3 has 12 residues. Germline V CDR1 and CDR2: LGHNA, YSLEER. Here the CDR3 DNA reads TGCGCCACCAGGGGAGGGTACAATGAGCAGTTCTTC. Translation gives CATRGGYNEQFF.

The V gene is TRBV5-6, the J gene TRBJ1-6; 9 nucleotides match TRBD1. The germline gives CDR1 SGHDT, CDR2 YYEEEE. There are 16 residues in the CDR3. The trim removed 4 bases at V and 9 bases at J, leaving 11 bases unmatched. The CDR3 here is CASSPWTGVNRSPLHF. The CDR3 DNA reads TGTGCCAGCAGCCCGTGGACAGGGGTTAATCGTTCACCCCTCCACTTT. The entire variable domain, with the rest obtained from reference TRBV5-6 and TRBJ1-6, is as follows: DAGVTQSPTHLIKTRGQQVTLRCSPKSGHDTVSWYQQALGQGPQFIFQYYEEEERQRGNFPDRFSGHQFPNYSSELNVNALLLGDSALYLCASSPWTGVNRSPLHFGNGTRLTVT.

The V and J genes are TRBV5-1 and TRBJ2-7; TRBD2 aligns across 13 bases. CDR1 and CDR2 from the germline V gene are SGHRS and YFSETQ. The CDR3 has 15 amino acids. The V gene end was trimmed by 2 bases and the J gene end by 6 bases; junction bases not matched to a gene: 5. The CDR3 sequence: CASSLGLAGAGEQYF. The CDR3 coding sequence is TGCGCCAGCAGCTTAGGACTAGCGGGAGCAGGCGAGCAGTACTTC.

V is TRBV24-1 and J is TRBJ1-5; a weak D match, TRBD1 (5 bases). V lost 6 bases and J lost 5, with 13 bases in between. CDR3 length: 14 residues. The germline V gene encodes CDR1 KGHDR and CDR2 SFDVKD. CDR3 in DNA: TGTGCCACCAGTCCCACGGGGGTTTATCAGCCCCAGCATTTT. Protein product: CATSPTGVYQPQHF.

The chain uses TRBV6-1 and TRBJ2-7, with D possibly being TRBD2 (6 bases). Germline values: CDR1 MNHNS, CDR2 SASEGT. This CDR3 is built from 11 residues. Deletions cut 3 bases from V and 7 bases from J, with 7 bases between. The CDR3 nucleotides are TGTGCCAGCAGTGAGGGGAGGGAGCAGTACTTC. This translates into CASSEGREQYF.